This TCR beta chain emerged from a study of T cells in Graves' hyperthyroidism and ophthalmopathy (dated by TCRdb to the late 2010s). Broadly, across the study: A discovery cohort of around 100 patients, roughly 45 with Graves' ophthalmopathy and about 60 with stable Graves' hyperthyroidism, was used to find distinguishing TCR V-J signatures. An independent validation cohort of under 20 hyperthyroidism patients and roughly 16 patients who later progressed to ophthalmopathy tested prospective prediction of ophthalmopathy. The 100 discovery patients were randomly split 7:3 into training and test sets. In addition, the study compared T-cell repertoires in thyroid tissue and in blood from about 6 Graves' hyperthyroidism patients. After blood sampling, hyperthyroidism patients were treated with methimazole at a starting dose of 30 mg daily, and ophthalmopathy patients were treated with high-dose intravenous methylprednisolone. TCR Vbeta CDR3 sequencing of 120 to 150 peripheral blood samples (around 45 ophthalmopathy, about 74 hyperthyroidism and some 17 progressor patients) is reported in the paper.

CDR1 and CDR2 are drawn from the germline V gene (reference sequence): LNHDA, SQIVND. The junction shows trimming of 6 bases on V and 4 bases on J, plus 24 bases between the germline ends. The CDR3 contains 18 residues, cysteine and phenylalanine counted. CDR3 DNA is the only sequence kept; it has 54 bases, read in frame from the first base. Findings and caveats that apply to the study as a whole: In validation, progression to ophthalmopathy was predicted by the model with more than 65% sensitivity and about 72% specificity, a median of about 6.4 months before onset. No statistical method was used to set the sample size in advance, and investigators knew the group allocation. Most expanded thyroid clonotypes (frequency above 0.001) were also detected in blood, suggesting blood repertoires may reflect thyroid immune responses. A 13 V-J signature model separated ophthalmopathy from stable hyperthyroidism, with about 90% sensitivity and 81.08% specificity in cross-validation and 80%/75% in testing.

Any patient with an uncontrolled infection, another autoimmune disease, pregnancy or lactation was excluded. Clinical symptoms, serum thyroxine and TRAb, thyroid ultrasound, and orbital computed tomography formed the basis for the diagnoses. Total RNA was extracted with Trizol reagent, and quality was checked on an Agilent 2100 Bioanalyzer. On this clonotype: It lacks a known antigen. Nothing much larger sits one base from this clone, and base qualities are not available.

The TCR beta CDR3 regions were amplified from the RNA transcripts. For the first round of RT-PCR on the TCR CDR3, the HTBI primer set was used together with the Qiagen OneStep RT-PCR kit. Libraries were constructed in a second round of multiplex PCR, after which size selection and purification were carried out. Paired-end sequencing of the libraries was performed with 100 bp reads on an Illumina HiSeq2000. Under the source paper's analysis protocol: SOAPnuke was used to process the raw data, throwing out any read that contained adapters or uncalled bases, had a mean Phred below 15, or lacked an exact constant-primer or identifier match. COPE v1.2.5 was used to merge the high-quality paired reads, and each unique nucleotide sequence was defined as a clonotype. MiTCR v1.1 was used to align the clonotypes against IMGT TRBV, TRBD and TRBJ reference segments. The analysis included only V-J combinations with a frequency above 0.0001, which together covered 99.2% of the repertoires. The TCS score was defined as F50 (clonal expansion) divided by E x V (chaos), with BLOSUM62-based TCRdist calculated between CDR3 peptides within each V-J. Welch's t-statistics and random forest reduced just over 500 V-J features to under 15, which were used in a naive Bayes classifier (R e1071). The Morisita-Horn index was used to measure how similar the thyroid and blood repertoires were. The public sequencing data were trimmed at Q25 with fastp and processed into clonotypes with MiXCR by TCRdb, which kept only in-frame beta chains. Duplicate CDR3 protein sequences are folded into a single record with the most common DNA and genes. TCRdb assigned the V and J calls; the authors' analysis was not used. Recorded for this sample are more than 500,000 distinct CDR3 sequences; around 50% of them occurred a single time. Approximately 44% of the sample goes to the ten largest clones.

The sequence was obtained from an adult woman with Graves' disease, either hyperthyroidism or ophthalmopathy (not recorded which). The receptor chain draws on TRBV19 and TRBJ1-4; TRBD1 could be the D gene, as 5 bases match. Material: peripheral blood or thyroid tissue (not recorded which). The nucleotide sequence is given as TGTGCCAGTAGAAGAGATCCGGGACGGTCGTTACTTAATGAAAAACTGTTTTTT. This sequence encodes CASRRDPGRSLLNEKLFF.